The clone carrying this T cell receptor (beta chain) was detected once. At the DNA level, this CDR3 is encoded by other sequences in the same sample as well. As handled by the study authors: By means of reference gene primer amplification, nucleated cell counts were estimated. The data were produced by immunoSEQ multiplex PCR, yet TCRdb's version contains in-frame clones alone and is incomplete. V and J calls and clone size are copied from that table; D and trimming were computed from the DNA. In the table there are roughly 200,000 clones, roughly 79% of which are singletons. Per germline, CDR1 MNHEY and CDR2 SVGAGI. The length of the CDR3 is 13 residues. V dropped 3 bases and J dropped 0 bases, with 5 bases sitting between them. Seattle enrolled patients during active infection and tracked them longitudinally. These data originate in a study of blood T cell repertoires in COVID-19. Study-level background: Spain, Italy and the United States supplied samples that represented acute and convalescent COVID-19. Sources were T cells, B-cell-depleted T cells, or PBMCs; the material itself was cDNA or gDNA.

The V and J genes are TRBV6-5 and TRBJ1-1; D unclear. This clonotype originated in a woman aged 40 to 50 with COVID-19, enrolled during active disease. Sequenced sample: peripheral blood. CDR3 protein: CASSYRVNTEAFF. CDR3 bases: TGTGCCAGCAGTTATCGGGTGAACACTGAAGCTTTCTTT.